One sample yielded the 29 T cell receptor beta chains listed below, sequenced in a study of blood T cell repertoires in COVID-19. Only in-frame clones appear in the TCRdb table, and some are missing; sequencing was by immunoSEQ multiplex PCR. The table records 71,000 or so clones, 90% of them present only once. Sequenced material: peripheral blood. These receptors all stem from a woman aged 18 to 35 with acute or convalescent COVID-19.

This chain uses TRBV18 with TRBJ1-2; D is perhaps TRBD1 (6 bases). Germline V gene sequence: CDR1 KGHSH, CDR2 LQKENI. This CDR3 comprises 15 residues. Trimming pared 2 bases from V and 3 bases from J, leaving 13 bases between. The CDR3 nucleotides read TGTGCCAGCTCACCAACAGGGATGGAGTACTATGGCTACACCTTC. Translated, it gives CASSPTGMEYYGYTF.

The V and J genes are TRBV2 and TRBJ2-1; 10 nucleotides agree with TRBD2. The CDR3 has 15 amino acids. V gave up 2 bases and J gave up 3 bases; unmatched junction bases: 1. Germline V gene lookup returns CDR1 SNHLY and CDR2 FYNNEI. The DNA of the CDR3 is TGTGCCAGCAGTGAAAGCGGGGGGGTCTACAATGAGCAGTTCTTC. It translates to CASSESGGVYNEQFF.

This sequence joins TRBV5-1 and TRBJ1-2; a weak D match, TRBD1 (5 bases). This CDR3 is built from 14 residues. Germline values: CDR1 SGHRS, CDR2 YFSETQ. Trimming pared 1 base from V and 7 bases from J, leaving 14 bases between. CDR3 DNA: TGCGCCAGCAGCTTGACCAAAGGGGTCTCTGGCTACACCTTC. Amino acids: CASSLTKGVSGYTF.

V and J are TRBV2 and TRBJ1-6, with 9 bases aligning to TRBD1. The length of the CDR3 is 15 residues. Germline CDR1 SNHLY, CDR2 FYNNEI. The J segment lost 9 bases and the V segment lost 6 bases, leaving 9 bases of the junction unmatched. Here the CDR3 DNA reads TGTGCCAGCAGCATAGGACAGGGGAATATTTCACCCCTCCACTTT. Its protein product is CASSIGQGNISPLHF.

The chain recombines TRBV5-4 with TRBJ2-5; TRBD2 is a possible D gene (8 bases). This CDR3 is built from 17 residues. CDR1 and CDR2 (germline): SGHNT, YYREEE (reference sequence). V was cut by 2 bases and J by 4 bases, with 21 bases left in between. The CDR3: CASSFSPAGAGGETQYF. For the CDR3, the DNA is TGTGCCAGCAGCTTTTCCCCAGCGGGAGCAGGGGGAGAGACCCAGTACTTC.

The CDR3 sequence: CASSQDLAGPHRTQYF. CDR3 DNA: TGTGCCAGCAGCCAAGATCTGGCGGGCCCGCATCGGACCCAGTACTTC. The genes are TRBV3-1 (or the pseudogene TRBV3-2) and TRBJ2-5; tentatively, D is TRBD2 (5 bases). Germline assignment: CDR1 LGHDT and CDR2 YNNKEL (reference sequence). This CDR3 is built from 16 residues. V was trimmed by 0 bases and J by 7 bases, leaving 18 bases between them.

To note about this clone: The same CDR3 can be traced to other DNA sequences in this sample. The chain joins TRBV2 to TRBJ1-2; D possibly corresponds to TRBD1 (5 bases). This CDR3 comprises 12 residues. The V gene lost 3 bases and the J gene lost 5 bases, with 7 bases spanning the gap. Germline lookup yields CDR1 SNHLY and CDR2 FYNNEI. This CDR3 is CASSDRVYGYTF. CDR3 nucleotides: TGTGCCAGCAGTGACAGGGTATATGGCTACACCTTC.

The rearrangement links TRBV11-2 to TRBJ1-5; possible D gene TRBD1, 6 bases. V gave up 1 base and J gave up 4 bases, with 11 bases separating them. Per the germline V gene, CDR1 is SGHAT and CDR2 is FQNNGV. The length of the CDR3 is 15 residues. CDR3 residues: CASSLVGGPNQPQHF. In DNA form, the CDR3 reads TGTGCCAGCAGCTTAGTTGGGGGCCCAAATCAGCCCCAGCATTTT.

The chain links TRBV24-1 to TRBJ1-1, with 7 bases matching TRBD1. With 5 bases clipped from V and 8 bases from J, the junction kept 4 bases outside the gene matches. The length of the CDR3 is 12 residues. Germline loops: CDR1 KGHDR, CDR2 SFDVKD. The CDR3 loop reads CATSGGDREAFF. The DNA of the CDR3 is TGTGCCACCAGTGGTGGGGACAGAGAAGCTTTCTTT.

This clone occurred once. V and J are TRBV6-2 or TRBV6-3 and TRBJ1-5, with 7 nucleotides matching TRBD1. Germline V gives CDR1 MNHEY, CDR2 SVGEGT. The V and J ends lost 6 bases and 5 bases, in that order; junction bases with no gene match: 16. The CDR3 spans 17 residues. This chain's CDR3 is CASSPRGIWSGDQPQHF. CDR3 DNA: TGTGCCAGCAGCCCCAGGGGGATCTGGTCCGGCGATCAGCCCCAGCATTTT.

The J gene is TRBJ1-1, the V gene TRBV21-1; TRBD1 is the table's D call and was not checked against the DNA. TRBV21-1 has pseudogene status. This CDR3 is 14 amino acids long. In nucleotides, the CDR3 is TGTGCCAGCAGCAACAAGCCAGGGAACACTGAAGCTTTCTTT. The encoded protein is CASSNKPGNTEAFF.

This chain links TRBV4-1 with TRBJ1-5; possible D gene TRBD1, 5 bases. Looked up from germline, CDR1 is MGHRA and CDR2 is YSYEKL. There are 15 residues in the CDR3. V lost 0 bases and J 7 bases, leaving 13 bases between the germline ends. The DNA of the CDR3 is TGCGCCAGCAGCCAAGATGGGGCAGGGAGGCAGCCCCAGCATTTT. Translated: CASSQDGAGRQPQHF.

The rearrangement uses TRBV5-4 and TRBJ2-1; D remains unclear. Germline-derived CDR1 and CDR2 are SGHNT and YYREEE (reference sequence). V lost 4 bases and J 4 bases, leaving 9 bases between the germline ends. This CDR3 spans 13 amino acids. CDR3 in amino acids: CASSRDFYNEQFF. The CDR3 region has the DNA TGTGCCAGCAGCCGCGACTTTTACAATGAGCAGTTCTTC.

The chain carries TRBV7-8 and TRBJ2-2; 7 bases match TRBD2. Germline V gene data show CDR1 as SGHVS and CDR2 as FQNEAQ. CDR3 length: 16 amino acids. With V trimmed by 3 bases and J by 2 bases, 6 bases remained unmatched. CDR3 loop: CASSLGRGVNTGELFF. In nucleotides, the CDR3 is TGTGCCAGCAGCTTGGGCCGGGGGGTCAACACCGGGGAGCTGTTTTTT.

V and J are TRBV3-1 (or the pseudogene TRBV3-2) and TRBJ2-6; D is unresolved. The CDR3 has 16 amino acids. In germline, CDR1 is LGHDT, CDR2 YNNKEL (reference sequence). V gave up 0 bases and J gave up 0 bases, with 6 bases separating them. The CDR3 region has the DNA TGTGCCAGCAGCCAAGATCGGGTCTCTGGGGCCAACGTCCTGACTTTC. This translates into CASSQDRVSGANVLTF.

V gene TRBV11-2 combines with J gene TRBJ1-1; TRBD1 might be the D (5 bases). Trimming stripped 4 bases from V and 2 bases from J, with 8 bases between. This CDR3 contains 13 residues. CDR1 is SGHAT, CDR2 FQNNGV, per germline. Here the CDR3 reads CASSSQGNTEAFF. CDR3 DNA: TGTGCCAGCAGCTCGCAGGGTAACACTGAAGCTTTCTTT.

The chain uses TRBV30 and TRBJ1-2; D may be TRBD1 (5 bases). Germline V gene data show CDR1 as GTSNPN and CDR2 as SVGIG (reference sequence). Trimming stripped 2 bases from V and 2 bases from J, with 12 bases between. The CDR3 has 14 amino acids. This CDR3 reads CAWSYGGDNYGYTF. For the CDR3, the DNA is TGTGCCTGGAGTTATGGGGGGGACAACTATGGCTACACCTTC. The full variable domain, in which reference TRBV30 and TRBJ1-2 provide the parts outside the CDR3, is SQTIHQWPATLVQPVGSPLSLECTVEGTSNPNLYWYRQAAGRGLQLLFYSVGIGQISSEVPQNLSASRPQDRQFILSSKKLLLSDSGFYLCAWSYGGDNYGYTFGSGTRLTVV.

The chain uses TRBV7-9 and TRBJ2-2; 11 bases line up with TRBD2. Trimming removed 5 bases from V and 5 bases from J; junction bases left unmatched: 7. CDR1 and CDR2 from the germline V gene are SEHNR and FQNEAQ (reference sequence). The CDR3 consists of 16 residues. The CDR3 DNA reads TGTGCCAGCAGCCAAACTAGCGGGAGCGGTACCGGGGAGCTGTTTTTT. This encodes CASSQTSGSGTGELFF.

This chain links TRBV27 with TRBJ1-2; TRBD1 agrees at 10 bases. Trimming cost V 2 bases and J 3 bases; bases outside gene matches: 15. Germline loops: CDR1 MNHEY, CDR2 SMNVEV (reference sequence). This CDR3 spans 19 amino acids. DNA of the CDR3: TGTGCCAGCAGTTTAACTCCTTCGGGGGGACAGGGGTTTTACTATGGCTACACCTTC. It specifies CASSLTPSGGQGFYYGYTF.

The DNA of the CDR3 is TGTGCCACCTCGGACAGGGCTAACTATGGCTACACCTTC. It encodes CATSDRANYGYTF. The rearrangement joins TRBV2 to TRBJ1-2, with 8 bases aligning to TRBD1. V lost 10 bases, J lost 0 bases, and 4 bases stayed unmatched. The CDR3 has 13 residues. Germline CDR1 and CDR2: SNHLY and FYNNEI.

The rearrangement links TRBV5-1 to TRBJ2-1; 10 bases match TRBD2. Germline trimming cut 0 bases from V and 0 bases from J; bases unmatched to any gene: 6. CDR3 length equals 18 residues. From germline, CDR1 is SGHRS and CDR2 YFSETQ. CDR3 region: CASSLALAGRISYNEQFF. DNA for the CDR3: TGCGCCAGCAGCTTGGCACTAGCGGGACGCATCTCCTACAATGAGCAGTTCTTC.

This rearrangement joins TRBV18 to TRBJ2-7; perhaps TRBD2 as D (5 bases). The ends were cut back, 1 base at V and 2 bases at J, with 18 bases in the middle. Germline V gives CDR1 KGHSH, CDR2 LQKENI. The CDR3 totals 17 residues. The CDR3 loop reads CASSPQGSGGGAYEQYF. In DNA, the CDR3 is TGTGCCAGCTCACCACAAGGGTCCGGAGGCGGAGCCTACGAGCAGTACTTC.

V and J are TRBV19 and TRBJ2-3; D remains unclear. The CDR3 consists of 12 residues. The V gene lost 9 bases and the J gene lost 6 bases, with 13 bases spanning the gap. CDR1 LNHDA and CDR2 SQIVND come from the germline V gene (reference sequence). CDR3 bases: TGTGCCAGCTCTCGCGAGAGGGATACGCAGTATTTT. This translates into CASSRERDTQYF.

The J gene is TRBJ2-3, the V gene TRBV5-8, with 12 nucleotides matching TRBD2. The CDR3 is 18 residues long. After removal of 2 bases from V and 2 bases from J, the junction contained 9 bases not matched to a gene. CDR1 is SGHTS and CDR2 is YDEGEE in the germline V gene. The CDR3 DNA is TGTGCCAGCAGCTTTTCTTCGACTAGCGGGAGACCCACAGATACGCAGTATTTT. Its protein is CASSFSSTSGRPTDTQYF.

V and J are TRBV6-5 and TRBJ1-2; 7 bases are shared with TRBD1. Germline CDR1 is MNHEY and CDR2 is SVGAGI. V lost 6 bases to trimming and J lost 4 bases; unmatched junction nucleotides: 11. The CDR3 loop spans 15 amino acids. The CDR3 nucleotides are TGTGCCAGCAGGGCCGGGGACAGCGTTTTCTATGGCTACACCTTC. Its translation is CASRAGDSVFYGYTF.

The chain uses TRBV2 and TRBJ1-2; D possibly corresponds to TRBD1 (6 bases). The CDR3 consists of 14 residues. Germline V gene data show CDR1 as SNHLY and CDR2 as FYNNEI. V gave up 3 bases and J gave up 4 bases, with 12 bases separating them. The CDR3 nucleotides are TGTGCCAGCAGTGAGGCAGGGGAGCTCTATGGCTACACCTTC. It is translated as CASSEAGELYGYTF. The full variable domain, rest sourced from reference TRBV2 and TRBJ1-2, is EPEVTQTPSHQVTQMGQEVILRCVPISNHLYFYWYRQILGQKVEFLVSFYNNEISEKSEIFDDQFSVERPDGSNFTLKIRSTKLEDSAMYFCASSEAGELYGYTFGSGTRLTVV.

The rearrangement uses TRBV5-5 and TRBJ1-2; TRBD1 agrees at 7 bases. V was pared by 1 base and J by 1 base, with 7 bases of the junction left unmatched. Per the germline V gene, CDR1 is SGHKS and CDR2 is YYEKEE (reference sequence). The CDR3 contains 16 residues. The CDR3 DNA sequence: TGTGCCAGCAGCTTGTTACAGGGGAATCTTAACTATGGCTACACCTTC. It translates to CASSLLQGNLNYGYTF.

The chain has TRBV2 and TRBJ1-2; 8 bases agree with TRBD1. V gave up 8 bases and J gave up 3 bases; unmatched junction bases: 8. Germline V gene lookup returns CDR1 SNHLY and CDR2 FYNNEI. This CDR3 comprises 14 residues. In DNA, the CDR3 is TGTGCCAGCCTCGACAGGGGAAGGGACTATGGCTACACCTTC. This codes for CASLDRGRDYGYTF.

The CDR3 region has the DNA TGTGCCTGGAGTGTCAGCGCAGGGGCCACCGGGGAGCTGTTTTTT. Its protein is CAWSVSAGATGELFF. The chain carries TRBV30 and TRBJ2-2, with D maybe TRBD1 (6 bases). V lost 0 bases and J 4 bases, leaving 12 bases between the germline ends. CDR3 length: 15 amino acids. Germline lookup yields CDR1 GTSNPN and CDR2 SVGIG (reference sequence).